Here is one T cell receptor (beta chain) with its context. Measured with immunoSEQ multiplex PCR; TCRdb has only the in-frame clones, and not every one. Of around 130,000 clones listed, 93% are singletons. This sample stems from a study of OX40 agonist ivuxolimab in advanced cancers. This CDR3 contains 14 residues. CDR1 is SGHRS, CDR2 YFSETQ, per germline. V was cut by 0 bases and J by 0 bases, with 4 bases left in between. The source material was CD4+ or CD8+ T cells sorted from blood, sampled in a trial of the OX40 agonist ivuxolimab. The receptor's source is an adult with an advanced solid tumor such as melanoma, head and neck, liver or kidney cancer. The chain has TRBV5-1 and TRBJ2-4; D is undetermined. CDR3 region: CASSLELAKNIQYF. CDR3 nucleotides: TGCGCCAGCAGCTTGGAACTAGCCAAAAACATTCAGTACTTC.